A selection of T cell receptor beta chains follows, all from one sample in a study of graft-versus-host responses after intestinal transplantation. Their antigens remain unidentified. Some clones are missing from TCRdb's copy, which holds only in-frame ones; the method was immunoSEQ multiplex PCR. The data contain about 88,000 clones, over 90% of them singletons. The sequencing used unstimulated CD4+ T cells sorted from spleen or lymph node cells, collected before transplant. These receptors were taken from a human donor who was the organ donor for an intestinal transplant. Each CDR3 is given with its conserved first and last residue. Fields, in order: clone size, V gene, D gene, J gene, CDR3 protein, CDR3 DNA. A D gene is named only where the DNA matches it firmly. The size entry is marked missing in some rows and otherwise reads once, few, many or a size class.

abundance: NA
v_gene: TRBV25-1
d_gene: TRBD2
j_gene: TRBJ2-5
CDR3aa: CASSELRTSGVETQYF
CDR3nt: TGTGCCAGCAGTGAATTAAGGACTAGCGGGGTAGAGACCCAGTACTTC

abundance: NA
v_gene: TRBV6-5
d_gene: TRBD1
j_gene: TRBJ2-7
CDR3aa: CASSSGTATSYEQYF
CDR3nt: TGTGCCAGCAGTTCCGGGACAGCCACCTCCTACGAGCAGTACTTC

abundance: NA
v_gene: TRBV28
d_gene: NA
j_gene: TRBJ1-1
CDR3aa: CASFRGAEAFF
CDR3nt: TGTGCCAGCTTCAGGGGCGCTGAAGCTTTCTTT

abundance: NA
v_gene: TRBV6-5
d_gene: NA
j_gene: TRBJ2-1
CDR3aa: CASSATGNSYNEQFF
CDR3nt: TGTGCCAGCAGTGCCACAGGGAACTCCTACAATGAGCAGTTCTTC

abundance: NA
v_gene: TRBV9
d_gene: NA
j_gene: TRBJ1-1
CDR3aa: CASRNRAGTEAFF
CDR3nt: TGTGCCAGCAGAAACAGGGCTGGCACTGAAGCTTTCTTT

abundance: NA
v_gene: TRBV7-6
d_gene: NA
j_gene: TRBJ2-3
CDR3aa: CASSSNSDRGDTQYF
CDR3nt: TGTGCCAGCAGCTCGAACAGCGATCGGGGAGATACGCAGTATTTT

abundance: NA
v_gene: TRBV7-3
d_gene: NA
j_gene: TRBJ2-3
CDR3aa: CASSLTGDTQYF
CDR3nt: TGTGCCAGCAGCTTAACTGGGGATACGCAGTATTTT

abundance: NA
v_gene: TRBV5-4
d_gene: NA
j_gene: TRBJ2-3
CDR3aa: CASSLFGSSDSTDTQYF
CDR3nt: TGTGCCAGCAGCTTGTTCGGCAGCTCGGATAGCACAGATACGCAGTATTTT

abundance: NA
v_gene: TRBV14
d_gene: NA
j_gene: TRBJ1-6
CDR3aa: CASSSRDWGGSPLHF
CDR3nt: TGTGCCAGCAGCTCAAGGGACTGGGGGGGTTCACCCCTCCACTTT

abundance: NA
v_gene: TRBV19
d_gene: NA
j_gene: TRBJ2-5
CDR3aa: CASSTPGDALQETQYF
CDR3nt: TGTGCCAGTAGTACCCCGGGGGACGCACTACAAGAGACCCAGTACTTC

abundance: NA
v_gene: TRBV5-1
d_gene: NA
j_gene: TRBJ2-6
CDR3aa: CASSLTVGANVLTF
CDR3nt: TGCGCCAGCAGCTTGACAGTTGGGGCCAACGTCCTGACTTTC

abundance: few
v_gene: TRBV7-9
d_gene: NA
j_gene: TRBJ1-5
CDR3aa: CASSLGGDQPQHF
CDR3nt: TGTGCCAGCAGCTTAGGTGGGGATCAGCCCCAGCATTTT

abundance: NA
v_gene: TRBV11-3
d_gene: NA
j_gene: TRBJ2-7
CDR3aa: CASSLGLGGYEQYF
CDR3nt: TGTGCCAGCAGCTTAGGGTTGGGCGGCTACGAGCAGTACTTC

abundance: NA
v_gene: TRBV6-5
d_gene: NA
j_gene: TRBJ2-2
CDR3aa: CASTILVPNTGELFF
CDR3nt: TGTGCCAGCACCATCCTAGTACCTAACACCGGGGAGCTGTTTTTT

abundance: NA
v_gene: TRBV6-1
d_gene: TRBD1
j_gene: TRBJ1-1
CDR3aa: CASSSNRGAFF
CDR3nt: TGTGCCAGCAGCTCAAACAGGGGTGCTTTCTTT

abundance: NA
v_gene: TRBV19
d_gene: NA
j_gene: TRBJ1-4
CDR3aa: CASRDAAAEGEKLFF
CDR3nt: TGTGCCAGTAGGGACGCCGCGGCCGAGGGTGAAAAACTGTTTTTT

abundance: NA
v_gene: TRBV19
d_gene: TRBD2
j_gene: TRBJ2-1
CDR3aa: CASSYRPAGGPYTYNEQFF
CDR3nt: TGTGCCAGTAGTTACCGACCAGCGGGGGGGCCCTATACCTACAATGAGCAGTTCTTC

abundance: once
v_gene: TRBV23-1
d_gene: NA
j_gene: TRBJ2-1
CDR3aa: CASSQFVCARRGYNEQFF
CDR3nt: TGCGCCAGCAGTCAATTCGTCTGCGCCCGAAGGGGGTACAATGAGCAGTTCTTC

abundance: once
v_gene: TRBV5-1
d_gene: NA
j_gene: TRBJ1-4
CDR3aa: CASSLESPATNEKLFF
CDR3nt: TGCGCCAGCAGCTTGGAGTCTCCGGCAACTAATGAAAAACTGTTTTTT

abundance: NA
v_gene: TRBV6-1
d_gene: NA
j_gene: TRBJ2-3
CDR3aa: CASRGTATLTDTQYF
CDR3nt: TGTGCCAGCAGAGGGACCGCAACCCTCACAGATACGCAGTATTTT

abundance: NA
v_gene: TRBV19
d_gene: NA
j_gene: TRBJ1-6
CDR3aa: CASSVGTRSSPLHF
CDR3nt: TGTGCCAGTAGTGTCGGGACAAGATCTTCACCCCTCCACTTT

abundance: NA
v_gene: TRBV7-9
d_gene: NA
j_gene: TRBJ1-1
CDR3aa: CASSLGPGAGSEAFF
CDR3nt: TGTGCCAGCAGCTTAGGCCCCGGGGCGGGAAGTGAAGCTTTCTTT

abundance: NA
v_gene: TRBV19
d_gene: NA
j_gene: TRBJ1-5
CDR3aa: CASTLVDRNQPQHF
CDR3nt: TGTGCCAGTACCCTCGTCGACAGGAATCAGCCCCAGCATTTT

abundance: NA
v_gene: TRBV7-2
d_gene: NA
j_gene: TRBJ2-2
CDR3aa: CASSLEAGLDTGELFF
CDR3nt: TGTGCCAGCAGTTTGGAGGCAGGGCTGGACACCGGGGAGCTGTTTTTT

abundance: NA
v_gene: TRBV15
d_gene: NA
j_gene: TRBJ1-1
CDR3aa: CATSRGFLNTEAFF
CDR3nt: TGTGCCACCAGCAGAGGCTTCTTGAACACTGAAGCTTTCTTT

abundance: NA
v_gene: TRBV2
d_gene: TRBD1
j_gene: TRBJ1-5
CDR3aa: CASSEDRGAHYSNQPQHF
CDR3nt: TGTGCCAGCAGTGAAGACAGGGGGGCTCATTATAGCAATCAGCCCCAGCATTTT

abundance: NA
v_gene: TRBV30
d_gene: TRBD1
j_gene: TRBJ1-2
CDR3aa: CAWNPGTVGGYTF
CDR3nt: TGTGCCTGGAACCCCGGGACAGTGGGTGGCTACACCTTC

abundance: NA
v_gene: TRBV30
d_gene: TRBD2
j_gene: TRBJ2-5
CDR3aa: CAWSVGGGETQYF
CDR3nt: TGTGCCTGGAGTGTAGGCGGGGGGGAGACCCAGTACTTC

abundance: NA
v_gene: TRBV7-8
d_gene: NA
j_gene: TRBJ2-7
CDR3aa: CASSLPPLAEQYF
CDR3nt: TGTGCCAGCAGCTTACCTCCCCTCGCCGAGCAGTACTTC

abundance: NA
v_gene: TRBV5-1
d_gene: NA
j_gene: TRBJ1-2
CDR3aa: CASSLTDSNYGYTF
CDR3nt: TGCGCCAGCAGCTTGACAGACTCTAACTATGGCTACACCTTC

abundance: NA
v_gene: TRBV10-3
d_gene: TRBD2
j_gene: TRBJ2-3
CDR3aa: CAISGTSSSTDTQYF
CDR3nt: TGTGCCATCAGTGGGACTAGTTCTAGCACAGATACGCAGTATTTT

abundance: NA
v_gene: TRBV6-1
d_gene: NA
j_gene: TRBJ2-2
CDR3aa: CATLKLGGNTGELFF
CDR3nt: TGTGCCACCCTCAAACTAGGGGGGAACACCGGGGAGCTGTTTTTT

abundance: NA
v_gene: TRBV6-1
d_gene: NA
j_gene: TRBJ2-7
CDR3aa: CATRGPSSYEQYF
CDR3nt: TGTGCCACCCGGGGACCTAGCTCCTACGAGCAGTACTTC

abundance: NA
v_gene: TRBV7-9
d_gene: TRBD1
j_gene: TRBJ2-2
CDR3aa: CASGGQGMNTGELFF
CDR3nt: TGTGCCAGCGGAGGACAGGGCATGAACACCGGGGAGCTGTTTTTT

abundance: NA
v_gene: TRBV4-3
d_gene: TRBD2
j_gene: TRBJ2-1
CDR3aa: CASSQGGGEGMYNEQFF
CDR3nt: TGCGCCAGCAGCCAAGGGGGGGGAGAAGGAATGTACAATGAGCAGTTCTTC